Listed below are T cell receptor beta chains from one sample, sequenced in a study of Tregs in tolerant kidney transplant recipients. Clones were sequenced by immunoSEQ multiplex PCR, and TCRdb holds only the in-frame ones, with some missing. The repertoire includes roughly 80,000 clones, 75% to 95% of them detected once, and 1.5% to 2% sits in the top ten. This material consisted of CD4+ T cells from blood (PBMCs), taken 24 months after the transplant. These TCRs come from a human patient who received a combined kidney and bone marrow transplant. The graft donor may be the source of some T cells. The CDR3 runs from the conserved cysteine through the conserved F or W. D genes are given only for firm matches. Not all rows give a size; the values are once, few, many and, for expanded clones, a class.

CDR3nt,CDR3aa,v_gene,j_gene,abundance,d_gene
TGTGCCTGGAGTGTAACAGGGAATCAGCCCCAGCATTTT,CAWSVTGNQPQHF,TRBV30,TRBJ1-5,.,.
TGTGCCACTAAGGGGGCGGGAGGGGGGTACGAGCAGTACTTC,CATKGAGGGYEQYF,TRBV27,TRBJ2-7,.,TRBD2
TGTGCCAGCAGCAAAGGGAGGACTGAAGCTTTCTTT,CASSKGRTEAFF,TRBV21-1,TRBJ1-1,.,.
TGCGCCAGCAGTCAACCAGGCGGACAGATATATGGCTACACCTTC,CASSQPGGQIYGYTF,TRBV23-1,TRBJ1-2,.,.
TGTGCCAGCACCAAGAACCGGGGGGCGAGTGGCACTGAAGCTTTCTTT,CASTKNRGASGTEAFF,TRBV9,TRBJ1-1,.,.
TGTGCCAGCAGCCCCGGAAGCGGGGGGTCGTACGAGCAGTACTTC,CASSPGSGGSYEQYF,TRBV7-2,TRBJ2-7,.,TRBD2
TGTGCCAGTAGTTCCCGGACTAGCGGGGGCAGAGAGACCCAGTACTTC,CASSSRTSGGRETQYF,TRBV19,TRBJ2-5,.,TRBD2
TGTGCCAGTAGTATCAGACAGACGAGCTCTGGAAACACCATATATTTT,CASSIRQTSSGNTIYF,TRBV19,TRBJ1-3,once,.
TGCGCCAGCAGCTGGGACACCTCCTACGAGCAGTACTTC,CASSWDTSYEQYF,TRBV5-1,TRBJ2-7,.,.
TGTGCTAGTGGTTTGGTAACGAGGGAGGGCCCCTCTGGAAACACCATATATTTT,CASGLVTREGPSGNTIYF,TRBV12-5,TRBJ1-3,.,.
TGTGCCAGCAGCCTAGACAGGGGGCCGCAGTATTTT,CASSLDRGPQYF,TRBV7-8,TRBJ2-3,.,TRBD1
TGTGCCAGCAGCGCGGGACTAACAGATACGCAGTATTTT,CASSAGLTDTQYF,TRBV7-7,TRBJ2-3,.,TRBD2
TGTGCCAGCAAAGAAGGGGAAGCTGGAAACACCATATATTTT,CASKEGEAGNTIYF,TRBV2,TRBJ1-3,.,.
TGCGCCAGCACTCAGCAGGTAGGGGGCACAGATACGCAGTATTTT,CASTQQVGGTDTQYF,TRBV23-1,TRBJ2-3,.,.
TGTGCCAGCAGCCGGGAGATTCACAATGAGCAGTTCTTC,CASSREIHNEQFF,TRBV7-3,TRBJ2-1,.,.